This T cell receptor (beta chain) was sequenced for a study of shared clonotypes between healthy human individuals. The CDR3 contains 14 residues. V lost 5 bases and J lost 9; bases outside the gene matches: 10. Germline V lookup: CDR1 SEHNR, CDR2 FQNEAQ (reference sequence). Naive CD8 cells were CD45RO-negative, positively selected for CCR7, excluding terminally differentiated effector memory CD45RA+ cells. Each replicate PCR on the sorted subsets used about 220 ng DNA (around 30,000 T cell genomes). Sequenced by immunoSEQ multiplex PCR; TCRdb stores in-frame clones only, minus some. In the table there are 550,000 to 600,000 clones, roughly 98% of which are singletons.

Sequencing used naive CD8+ T cells sorted from blood. The sequence came from a man aged 30-40 years in good health. This chain joins TRBV7-9 and TRBJ2-1; 7 nucleotides agree with TRBD2. The CDR3 sequence: CASSPSGTTFEQFF. The CDR3 bases are TGTGCCAGCAGCCCGTCCGGGACTACCTTTGAGCAGTTCTTC.